Listed below are T cell receptor beta chains from one sample, sequenced in a study of human thymus T cells. Here immunoSEQ multiplex PCR was the method, and the copy in TCRdb shows in-frame clones only, minus some. The repertoire holds under 70,000 clones, with over 85% as singletons. The sample taken for sequencing was blood. All receptors come from a boy under three years old with a congenital heart defect but otherwise immunologically healthy. The CDR3 runs from the conserved cysteine through the conserved F or W. A D gene is named only where the DNA matches it firmly. A clone size is listed for some rows: how often the clone was seen (once, few, many), or a class if it is expanded.

abundance: .; j_gene: TRBJ2-1; v_gene: TRBV19; d_gene: .; CDR3aa: CASSIDRANNEQFF; CDR3nt: TGTGCCAGTAGTATAGATCGGGCGAACAATGAGCAGTTCTTC
abundance: .; j_gene: TRBJ2-1; v_gene: TRBV6-1; d_gene: TRBD2; CDR3aa: CATRLAGGPGNEQFF; CDR3nt: TGTGCCACCAGACTAGCGGGAGGGCCGGGCAATGAGCAGTTCTTC
abundance: once; j_gene: TRBJ1-6; v_gene: TRBV4-1; d_gene: .; CDR3aa: CASSQFRVNSPLHF; CDR3nt: TGCGCCAGCAGCCAGTTCAGGGTTAATTCACCCCTCCACTTT
abundance: .; j_gene: TRBJ1-2; v_gene: TRBV5-6; d_gene: TRBD1; CDR3aa: CASSFGQVNYGYTF; CDR3nt: TGTGCCAGCAGCTTCGGACAGGTTAACTATGGCTACACCTTC
abundance: .; j_gene: TRBJ1-1; v_gene: TRBV7-9; d_gene: .; CDR3aa: CASSGPQLNTEAFF; CDR3nt: TGTGCCAGCAGCGGCCCACAGCTGAACACTGAAGCTTTCTTT
abundance: .; j_gene: TRBJ2-7; v_gene: TRBV6-1; d_gene: .; CDR3aa: CASSGGLDANRVYYEQYF; CDR3nt: TGTGCCAGCAGTGGGGGGTTAGACGCGAACAGGGTTTACTACGAGCAGTACTTC
abundance: .; j_gene: TRBJ2-5; v_gene: TRBV5-1; d_gene: .; CDR3aa: CASTGTWQETQYF; CDR3nt: TGCGCCAGCACGGGGACCTGGCAAGAGACCCAGTACTTC
abundance: .; j_gene: TRBJ2-5; v_gene: TRBV6-5; d_gene: .; CDR3aa: CATHRDKQETQYF; CDR3nt: TGTGCCACACACCGGGACAAGCAAGAGACCCAGTACTTC
abundance: .; j_gene: TRBJ2-5; v_gene: TRBV5-4; d_gene: TRBD2; CDR3aa: CASSAESGIGETQYF; CDR3nt: TGTGCCAGCAGCGCTGAGAGCGGGATAGGAGAGACCCAGTACTTC
abundance: .; j_gene: TRBJ1-2; v_gene: TRBV5-4; d_gene: .; CDR3aa: CASSLYGGAGGYTF; CDR3nt: TGTGCCAGCAGCTTGTACGGCGGCGCGGGAGGCTACACCTTC
abundance: .; j_gene: TRBJ1-5; v_gene: TRBV4-3; d_gene: TRBD1; CDR3aa: CASSQGTGGEFQPQHF; CDR3nt: TGCGCCAGCAGCCAGGGGACAGGGGGCGAATTTCAGCCCCAGCATTTT
abundance: .; j_gene: TRBJ2-1; v_gene: TRBV7-9; d_gene: .; CDR3aa: CASSLISNEQFF; CDR3nt: TGTGCCAGCAGCTTGATTTCCAATGAGCAGTTCTTC
abundance: .; j_gene: TRBJ2-3; v_gene: TRBV10-1; d_gene: .; CDR3aa: CASSESTDTQYF; CDR3nt: TGCGCCAGCAGTGAGAGCACAGATACGCAGTATTTT
abundance: .; j_gene: TRBJ2-5; v_gene: TRBV29-1; d_gene: .; CDR3aa: CSVVIGAGAKETQYF; CDR3nt: TGCAGCGTTGTTATCGGGGCAGGGGCTAAGGAGACCCAGTACTTC
abundance: .; j_gene: TRBJ2-1; v_gene: TRBV7-2; d_gene: .; CDR3aa: CASSWRRSYNEQFF; CDR3nt: TGTGCCAGCAGCTGGAGGAGGTCCTACAATGAGCAGTTCTTC
abundance: .; j_gene: TRBJ1-5; v_gene: TRBV21-1; d_gene: .; CDR3aa: CASSVRISNQPQHF; CDR3nt: TGTGCCAGCAGCGTCCGTATAAGCAATCAGCCCCAGCATTTT
abundance: .; j_gene: TRBJ2-2; v_gene: TRBV5-4; d_gene: .; CDR3aa: CASSPVSGSNTGELFF; CDR3nt: TGTGCCAGCAGCCCCGTTTCGGGGTCGAACACCGGGGAGCTGTTTTTT
abundance: .; j_gene: TRBJ1-4; v_gene: TRBV28; d_gene: .; CDR3aa: CASTPRWTNEKLFF; CDR3nt: TGTGCCAGCACCCCCAGGTGGACGAATGAAAAACTGTTTTTT
abundance: .; j_gene: TRBJ2-3; v_gene: TRBV28; d_gene: .; CDR3aa: CASSNADTQYF; CDR3nt: TGTGCCAGCAGTAACGCAGATACGCAGTATTTT
abundance: .; j_gene: TRBJ2-7; v_gene: TRBV27; d_gene: TRBD1; CDR3aa: CASSLSRGPGQGSYEQYF; CDR3nt: TGTGCCAGCAGTTTATCTAGAGGACCGGGACAGGGGTCCTACGAGCAGTACTTC
abundance: .; j_gene: TRBJ1-4; v_gene: TRBV4-3; d_gene: .; CDR3aa: CASSQDRGLRGKLFF; CDR3nt: TGCGCCAGCAGCCAAGATCGGGGTCTCCGGGGAAAACTGTTTTTT
abundance: .; j_gene: TRBJ2-1; v_gene: TRBV5-1; d_gene: .; CDR3aa: CASSLGRPNEQFF; CDR3nt: TGCGCCAGCAGCTTGGGAAGACCCAATGAGCAGTTCTTC
abundance: .; j_gene: TRBJ2-7; v_gene: TRBV25-1; d_gene: .; CDR3aa: CARVPGGFFSYEQYF; CDR3nt: TGTGCCAGAGTGCCGGGCGGTTTTTTCTCCTACGAGCAGTACTTC
abundance: .; j_gene: TRBJ2-7; v_gene: TRBV10-3; d_gene: TRBD1; CDR3aa: CAISERQGAYEQYF; CDR3nt: TGTGCCATCAGTGAGAGGCAGGGGGCCTACGAGCAGTACTTC
abundance: .; j_gene: TRBJ1-4; v_gene: TRBV5-1; d_gene: .; CDR3aa: CASSPGTWGNEKLFF; CDR3nt: TGCGCCAGCAGCCCCGGGACCTGGGGTAATGAAAAACTGTTTTTT
abundance: .; j_gene: TRBJ1-2; v_gene: TRBV14; d_gene: .; CDR3aa: CASSPRLVDGYTF; CDR3nt: TGTGCCAGCAGCCCCCGGTTGGTAGATGGCTACACCTTC
abundance: .; j_gene: TRBJ2-1; v_gene: TRBV5-1; d_gene: TRBD1; CDR3aa: CASSLGDRLMDEQFF; CDR3nt: TGCGCCAGCAGCTTGGGGGACAGGCTCATGGATGAGCAGTTCTTC
abundance: .; j_gene: TRBJ1-2; v_gene: TRBV19; d_gene: .; CDR3aa: CASSIEGFGLNYGYTF; CDR3nt: TGTGCCAGTAGTATTGAGGGGTTCGGCCTTAACTATGGCTACACCTTC
abundance: .; j_gene: TRBJ2-3; v_gene: TRBV4-3; d_gene: .; CDR3aa: CASSQDSSGTDTQYF; CDR3nt: TGCGCCAGCAGCCAAGACTCCTCAGGGACAGATACGCAGTATTTT
abundance: .; j_gene: TRBJ2-1; v_gene: TRBV6-6; d_gene: .; CDR3aa: CASSYSTDNEQFF; CDR3nt: TGTGCCAGCAGTTACTCGACAGACAATGAGCAGTTCTTC
abundance: .; j_gene: TRBJ1-1; v_gene: TRBV4-1; d_gene: .; CDR3aa: CASSQAGGNTEAFF; CDR3nt: TGCGCCAGCAGCCAAGCGGGGGGGAACACTGAAGCTTTCTTT
abundance: .; j_gene: TRBJ2-1; v_gene: TRBV29-1; d_gene: .; CDR3aa: CSVEGVNEQFF; CDR3nt: TGCAGCGTTGAAGGGGTCAATGAGCAGTTCTTC
abundance: .; j_gene: TRBJ1-2; v_gene: TRBV5-1; d_gene: .; CDR3aa: CASSSQGSGYTF; CDR3nt: TGCGCCAGCAGCTCACAGGGAAGTGGCTACACCTTC
abundance: few; j_gene: TRBJ1-6; v_gene: TRBV7-9; d_gene: .; CDR3aa: CASSFGFNSPLHF; CDR3nt: TGTGCCAGCAGCTTTGGATTTAATTCACCCCTCCACTTT
abundance: once; j_gene: TRBJ2-3; v_gene: TRBV10-3; d_gene: TRBD2; CDR3aa: CAISESGLAGGRNTQYF; CDR3nt: TGTGCCATCAGTGAGTCGGGACTAGCGGGGGGGCGGAATACGCAGTATTTT
abundance: .; j_gene: TRBJ2-5; v_gene: TRBV5-4; d_gene: TRBD1; CDR3aa: CASSNRGQETQYF; CDR3nt: TGTGCCAGCAGCAACAGGGGACAAGAGACCCAGTACTTC
abundance: .; j_gene: TRBJ2-1; v_gene: TRBV27; d_gene: .; CDR3aa: CASSLTSRSEQFF; CDR3nt: TGTGCCAGCAGCCTAACCTCCCGGAGTGAGCAGTTCTTC
abundance: .; j_gene: TRBJ2-1; v_gene: TRBV2; d_gene: TRBD1; CDR3aa: CASYNPGQGNNEQFF; CDR3nt: TGTGCCAGTTATAATCCGGGACAGGGAAACAATGAGCAGTTCTTC
abundance: .; j_gene: TRBJ2-1; v_gene: TRBV6-1; d_gene: .; CDR3aa: CASSEAVFSSYNEQFF; CDR3nt: TGTGCCAGCAGTGAAGCTGTGTTTAGCTCCTACAATGAGCAGTTCTTC
abundance: .; j_gene: TRBJ2-7; v_gene: TRBV7-9; d_gene: TRBD1; CDR3aa: CASSQRTGPYEQYF; CDR3nt: TGTGCCAGCAGCCAGAGGACAGGGCCCTACGAGCAGTACTTC
abundance: .; j_gene: TRBJ2-7; v_gene: TRBV6-6; d_gene: TRBD1; CDR3aa: CASSYSGQGVGEQYF; CDR3nt: TGTGCCAGCAGTTACTCGGGACAGGGGGTCGGCGAGCAGTACTTC
abundance: .; j_gene: TRBJ2-7; v_gene: TRBV28; d_gene: .; CDR3aa: CASSFPGLSAYEQYF; CDR3nt: TGTGCCAGCAGTTTCCCGGGACTTTCCGCCTACGAGCAGTACTTC
abundance: .; j_gene: TRBJ2-3; v_gene: TRBV5-6; d_gene: TRBD2; CDR3aa: CASSFDRLAGALGADTQYF; CDR3nt: TGTGCCAGCAGCTTCGATCGACTAGCGGGGGCCCTGGGGGCAGATACGCAGTATTTT
abundance: .; j_gene: TRBJ2-7; v_gene: TRBV7-2; d_gene: .; CDR3aa: CASSFRGPSYEQYF; CDR3nt: TGTGCCAGCAGCTTTCGGGGACCCTCCTACGAGCAGTACTTC
abundance: .; j_gene: TRBJ2-5; v_gene: TRBV5-1; d_gene: .; CDR3aa: CASSFGGNQETQYF; CDR3nt: TGCGCCAGCAGCTTTGGGGGGAACCAAGAGACCCAGTACTTC
abundance: .; j_gene: TRBJ1-2; v_gene: TRBV6-5; d_gene: .; CDR3aa: CASSYSLWPANYGYTF; CDR3nt: TGTGCCAGCAGTTACTCACTGTGGCCAGCTAACTATGGCTACACCTTC
abundance: .; j_gene: TRBJ2-3; v_gene: TRBV19; d_gene: .; CDR3aa: CASSPGSTDTQYF; CDR3nt: TGTGCCAGTTCGCCGGGTAGCACAGATACGCAGTATTTT
abundance: .; j_gene: TRBJ2-5; v_gene: TRBV5-1; d_gene: .; CDR3aa: CASSLAVGLWETQYF; CDR3nt: TGCGCCAGCAGCTTGGCCGTAGGGCTATGGGAGACCCAGTACTTC
abundance: .; j_gene: TRBJ2-1; v_gene: TRBV6-5; d_gene: TRBD2; CDR3aa: CASRDPGLGHDEQFF; CDR3nt: TGTGCCAGCAGAGACCCGGGACTAGGCCACGATGAGCAGTTCTTC
abundance: .; j_gene: TRBJ2-5; v_gene: TRBV4-2; d_gene: .; CDR3aa: CASSQDRRQETQYF; CDR3nt: TGTGCCAGCAGCCAAGATCGCAGACAAGAGACCCAGTACTTC
abundance: .; j_gene: TRBJ2-7; v_gene: TRBV2; d_gene: TRBD2; CDR3aa: CASSEWELAGAGYEQYF; CDR3nt: TGTGCCAGCAGTGAATGGGAACTAGCGGGAGCTGGGTACGAGCAGTACTTC
abundance: .; j_gene: TRBJ1-1; v_gene: TRBV29-1; d_gene: TRBD1; CDR3aa: CSVGGQRNTEAFF; CDR3nt: TGCAGCGTTGGGGGACAGAGGAACACTGAAGCTTTCTTT
abundance: .; j_gene: TRBJ2-2; v_gene: TRBV7-9; d_gene: TRBD1; CDR3aa: CASSWGQGAGELFF; CDR3nt: TGTGCCAGCAGCTGGGGACAGGGGGCCGGGGAGCTGTTTTTT
abundance: .; j_gene: TRBJ2-5; v_gene: TRBV6-1; d_gene: TRBD1; CDR3aa: CASLLFHRGRETQYF; CDR3nt: TGTGCCAGCCTCCTCTTCCACAGGGGGCGAGAGACCCAGTACTTC
abundance: .; j_gene: TRBJ2-3; v_gene: TRBV28; d_gene: .; CDR3aa: CASSLQGDTQYF; CDR3nt: TGTGCCAGCAGCCTACAGGGAGATACGCAGTATTTT
abundance: .; j_gene: TRBJ2-5; v_gene: TRBV28; d_gene: .; CDR3aa: CASSLTDRETQYF; CDR3nt: TGTGCCAGCAGTTTAACCGACAGGGAGACCCAGTACTTC
abundance: .; j_gene: TRBJ2-1; v_gene: TRBV7-6; d_gene: .; CDR3aa: CASSLAQQGTNEQFF; CDR3nt: TGTGCCAGCAGCTTAGCGCAACAGGGTACCAATGAGCAGTTCTTC